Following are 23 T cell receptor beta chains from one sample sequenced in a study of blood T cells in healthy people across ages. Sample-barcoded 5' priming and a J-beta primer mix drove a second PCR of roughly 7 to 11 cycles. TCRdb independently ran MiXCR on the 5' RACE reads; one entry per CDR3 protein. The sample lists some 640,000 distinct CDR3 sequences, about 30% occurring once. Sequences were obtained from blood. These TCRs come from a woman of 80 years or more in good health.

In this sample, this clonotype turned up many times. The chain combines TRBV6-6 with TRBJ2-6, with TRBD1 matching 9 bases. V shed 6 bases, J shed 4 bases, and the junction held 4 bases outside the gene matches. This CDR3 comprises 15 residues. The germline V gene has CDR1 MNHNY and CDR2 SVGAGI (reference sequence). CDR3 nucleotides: TGTGCCAGCAGATTACAGGGGGCCGGGGCCAACGTCCTGACTTTC. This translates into CASRLQGAGANVLTF.

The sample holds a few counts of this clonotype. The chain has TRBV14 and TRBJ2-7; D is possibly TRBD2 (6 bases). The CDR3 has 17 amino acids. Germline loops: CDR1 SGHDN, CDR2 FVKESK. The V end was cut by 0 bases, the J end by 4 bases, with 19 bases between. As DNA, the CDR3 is TGTGCCAGCAGCCAAGACCTCCCCGGCGGGGTTAGATACGAGCAGTACTTC. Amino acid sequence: CASSQDLPGGVRYEQYF.

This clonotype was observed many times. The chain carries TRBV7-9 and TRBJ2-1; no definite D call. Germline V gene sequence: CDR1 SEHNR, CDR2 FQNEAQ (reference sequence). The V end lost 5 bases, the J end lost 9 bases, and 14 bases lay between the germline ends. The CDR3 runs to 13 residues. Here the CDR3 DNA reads TGTGCCAGCAGCCTAGGGTACGGTGGTGAGCAGTTCTTC. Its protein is CASSLGYGGEQFF.

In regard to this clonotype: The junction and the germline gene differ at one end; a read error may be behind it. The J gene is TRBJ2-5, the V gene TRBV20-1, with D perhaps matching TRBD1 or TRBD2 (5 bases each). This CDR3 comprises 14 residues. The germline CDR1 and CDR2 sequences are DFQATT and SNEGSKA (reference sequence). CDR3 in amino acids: CSATPGPPVEAQYF. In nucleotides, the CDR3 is TGCAGTGCTACGCCGGGACCCCCAGTAGAGGCCCAGTACTTC.

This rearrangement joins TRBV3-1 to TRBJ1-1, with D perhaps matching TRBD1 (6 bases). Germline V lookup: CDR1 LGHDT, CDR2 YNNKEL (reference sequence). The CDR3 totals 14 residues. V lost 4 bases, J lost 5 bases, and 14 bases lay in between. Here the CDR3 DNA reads TGTGCCAGCAGCCCCGATCCCAGGGGAACTGAAGCTTTCTTT. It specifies CASSPDPRGTEAFF.

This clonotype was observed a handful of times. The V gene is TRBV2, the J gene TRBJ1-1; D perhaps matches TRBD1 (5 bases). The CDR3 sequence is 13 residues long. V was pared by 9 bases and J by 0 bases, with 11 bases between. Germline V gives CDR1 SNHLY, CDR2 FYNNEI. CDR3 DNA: TGTGCCAGAACGACAGAAATGAACACTGAAGCTTTCTTT. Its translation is CARTTEMNTEAFF.

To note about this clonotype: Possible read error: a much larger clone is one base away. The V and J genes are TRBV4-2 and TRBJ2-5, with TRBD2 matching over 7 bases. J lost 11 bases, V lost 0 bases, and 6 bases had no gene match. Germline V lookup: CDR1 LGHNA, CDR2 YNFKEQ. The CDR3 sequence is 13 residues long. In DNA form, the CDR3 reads TGTGCCAGCAGCCAAGAAGGCAGGGAGGGGCAGTACTTC. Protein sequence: CASSQEGREGQYF.

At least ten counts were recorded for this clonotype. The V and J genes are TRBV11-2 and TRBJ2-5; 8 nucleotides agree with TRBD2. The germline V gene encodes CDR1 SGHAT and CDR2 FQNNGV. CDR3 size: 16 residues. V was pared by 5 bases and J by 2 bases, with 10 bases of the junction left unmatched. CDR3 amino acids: CASSRRGAGEQETQYF. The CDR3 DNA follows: TGTGCCAGCAGCCGTAGGGGAGCGGGGGAGCAAGAGACCCAGTACTTC.

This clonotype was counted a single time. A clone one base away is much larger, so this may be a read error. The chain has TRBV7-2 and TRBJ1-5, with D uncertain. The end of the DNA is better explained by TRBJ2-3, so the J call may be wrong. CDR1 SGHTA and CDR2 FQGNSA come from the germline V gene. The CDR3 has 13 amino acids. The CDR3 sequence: CASSPLGNQPQYF. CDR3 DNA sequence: TGTGCCAGCAGCCCCCTGGGCAATCAGCCCCAGTATTTT.

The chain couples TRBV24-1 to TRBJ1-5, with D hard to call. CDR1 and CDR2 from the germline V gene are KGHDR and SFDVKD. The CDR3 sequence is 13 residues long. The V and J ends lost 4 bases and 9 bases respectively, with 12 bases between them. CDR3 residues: CATSEGGRGPQHF. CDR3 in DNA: TGTGCCACCAGTGAAGGAGGGCGGGGGCCCCAGCATTTT.

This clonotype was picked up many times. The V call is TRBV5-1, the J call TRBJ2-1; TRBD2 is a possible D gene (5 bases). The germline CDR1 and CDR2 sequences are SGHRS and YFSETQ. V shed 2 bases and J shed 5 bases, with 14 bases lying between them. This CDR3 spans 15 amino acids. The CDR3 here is CASSLSDSQDNEQFF. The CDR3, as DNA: TGCGCCAGCAGCTTATCGGACTCCCAGGACAATGAGCAGTTCTTC. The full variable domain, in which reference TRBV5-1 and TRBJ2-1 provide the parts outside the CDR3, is KAGVTQTPRYLIKTRGQQVTLSCSPISGHRSVSWYQQTPGQGLQFLFEYFSETQRNKGNFPGRFSGRQFSNSRSEMNVSTLELGDSALYLCASSLSDSQDNEQFFGPGTRLTVL.

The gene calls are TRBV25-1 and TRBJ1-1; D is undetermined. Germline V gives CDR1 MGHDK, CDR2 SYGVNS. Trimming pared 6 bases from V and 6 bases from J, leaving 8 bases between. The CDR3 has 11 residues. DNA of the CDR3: TGTGCCAGCAGGAGAACAGCTGAAGCTTTCTTT. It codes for CASRRTAEAFF.

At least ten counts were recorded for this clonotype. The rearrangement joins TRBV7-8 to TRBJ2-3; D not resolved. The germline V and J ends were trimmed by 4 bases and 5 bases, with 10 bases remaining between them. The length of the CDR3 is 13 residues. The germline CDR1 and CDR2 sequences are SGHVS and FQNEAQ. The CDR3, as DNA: TGTGCCAGCAGCTCCGGCATTAAAGATACGCAGTATTTT. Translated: CASSSGIKDTQYF.

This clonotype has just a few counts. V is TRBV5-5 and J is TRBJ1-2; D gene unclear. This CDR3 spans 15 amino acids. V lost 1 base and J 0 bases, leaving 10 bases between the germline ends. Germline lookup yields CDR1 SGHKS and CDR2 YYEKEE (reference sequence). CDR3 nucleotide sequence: TGTGCCAGCAGCTTGTTTACAGACGCTAACTATGGCTACACCTTC. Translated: CASSLFTDANYGYTF.

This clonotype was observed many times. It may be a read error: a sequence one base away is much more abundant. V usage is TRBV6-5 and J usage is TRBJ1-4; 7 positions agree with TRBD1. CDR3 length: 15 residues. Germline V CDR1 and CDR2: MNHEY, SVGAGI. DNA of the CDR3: TGTGCCAGCAGTGCCCTGACAGGGCAAGGTGAAAAACGGTTTTTT. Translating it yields CASSALTGQGEKRFF.

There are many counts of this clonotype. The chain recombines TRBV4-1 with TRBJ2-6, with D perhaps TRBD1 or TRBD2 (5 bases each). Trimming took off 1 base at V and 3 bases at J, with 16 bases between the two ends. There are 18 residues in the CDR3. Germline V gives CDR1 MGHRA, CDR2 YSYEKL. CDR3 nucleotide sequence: TGCGCCAGCAGCCAAGGCAGGGCGAGAGGGATTGGGGCCAACGTCCTGACTTTC. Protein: CASSQGRARGIGANVLTF.

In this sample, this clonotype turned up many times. The CDR3 sequence: CASSVQGSKNIQYF. The CDR3 nucleotides are TGCGCCAGCAGCGTACAGGGGAGCAAAAACATTCAGTACTTC. The chain couples TRBV5-1 to TRBJ2-4; 7 bases map to TRBD1. Germline V gene data show CDR1 as SGHRS and CDR2 as YFSETQ. V lost 4 bases to trimming and J lost 3 bases; unmatched junction nucleotides: 4. CDR3 length equals 14 residues.

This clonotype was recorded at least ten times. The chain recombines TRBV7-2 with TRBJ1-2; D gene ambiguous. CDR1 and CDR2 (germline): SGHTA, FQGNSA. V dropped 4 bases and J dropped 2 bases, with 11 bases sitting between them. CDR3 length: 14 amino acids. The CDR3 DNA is TGTGCCAGCAGCTCCTACGCAAAAAACTATGGCTACACCTTC. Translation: CASSSYAKNYGYTF.

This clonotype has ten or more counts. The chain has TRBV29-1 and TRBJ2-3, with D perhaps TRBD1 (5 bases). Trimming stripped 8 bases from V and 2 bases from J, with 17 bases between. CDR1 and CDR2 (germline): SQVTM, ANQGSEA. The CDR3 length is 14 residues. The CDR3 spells CSISQVSSTDTQYF. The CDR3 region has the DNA TGCAGCATCTCACAGGTTTCCTCCACAGATACGCAGTATTTT.

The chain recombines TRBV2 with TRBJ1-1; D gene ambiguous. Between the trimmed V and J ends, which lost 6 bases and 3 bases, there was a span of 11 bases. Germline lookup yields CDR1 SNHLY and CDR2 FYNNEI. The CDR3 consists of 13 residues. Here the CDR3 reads CASSYHRDTEAFF. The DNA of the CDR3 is TGTGCCAGCAGCTATCACCGGGACACTGAAGCTTTCTTT.

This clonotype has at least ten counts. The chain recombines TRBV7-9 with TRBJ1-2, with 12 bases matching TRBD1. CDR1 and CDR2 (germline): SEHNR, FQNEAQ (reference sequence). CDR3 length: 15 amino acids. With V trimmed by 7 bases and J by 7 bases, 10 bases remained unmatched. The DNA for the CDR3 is TGTGCCAGCAACCCACCGGGACAGGGGGCGCGTGGCTACACCTTC. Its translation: CASNPPGQGARGYTF.

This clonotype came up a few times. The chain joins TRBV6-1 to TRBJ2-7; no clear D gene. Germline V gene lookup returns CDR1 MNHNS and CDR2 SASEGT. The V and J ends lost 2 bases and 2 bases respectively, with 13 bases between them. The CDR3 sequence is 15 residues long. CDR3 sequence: CASSELTVRPYEQYF. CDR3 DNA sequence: TGTGCCAGCAGTGAATTAACCGTCAGACCCTACGAGCAGTACTTC.

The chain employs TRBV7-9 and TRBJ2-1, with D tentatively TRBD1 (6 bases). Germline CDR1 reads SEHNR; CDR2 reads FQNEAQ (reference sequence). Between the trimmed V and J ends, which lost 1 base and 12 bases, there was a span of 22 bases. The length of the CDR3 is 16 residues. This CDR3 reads CASSLVVGTTSYGQFF. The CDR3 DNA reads TGTGCCAGCAGCTTAGTAGTCGGGACAACTTCCTACGGGCAGTTCTTC.